This is a list of T cell receptor beta chains from one sample in a study of T cell repertoires in ileal Crohn's disease. Measured with immunoSEQ multiplex PCR; TCRdb has only the in-frame clones, and not every one. The sample gives fewer than 13,000 clones, roughly 80% of which show up once; around 16% is in the top ten. The source material was ileal tissue. The receptors stem from an adult with Crohn's disease. Both conserved end residues are trimmed from each CDR3. The order of the fields is V gene, J gene, CDR3 protein.

v_gene: TRBV6-1; j_gene: TRBJ2-3; CDR3aa: ASSARQGSISTDTQY
v_gene: TRBV19; j_gene: TRBJ2-1; CDR3aa: ASSLYSGSSYNEQF
v_gene: TRBV5-4; j_gene: TRBJ2-5; CDR3aa: ASSFEPGDQETQY
v_gene: TRBV5-1; j_gene: TRBJ2-3; CDR3aa: ASSLGQGAGDTQY
v_gene: TRBV28; j_gene: TRBJ2-7; CDR3aa: ASSFAGRSLYEQY
v_gene: TRBV19; j_gene: TRBJ2-7; CDR3aa: ASSIPDSSDPYEQY
v_gene: TRBV7-9; j_gene: TRBJ1-2; CDR3aa: ASSRDRGQGYT
v_gene: TRBV7-3; j_gene: TRBJ1-5; CDR3aa: ASSLTRRQGYMEPQH
v_gene: TRBV2; j_gene: TRBJ2-7; CDR3aa: ASSVPAGVKTEQY
v_gene: TRBV29-1; j_gene: TRBJ2-5; CDR3aa: SALTGSYGTQY
v_gene: TRBV5-1; j_gene: TRBJ2-1; CDR3aa: ASSLAGQSYNEQF
v_gene: TRBV4-2; j_gene: TRBJ2-3; CDR3aa: ASSQVSLAGRDTQY
v_gene: TRBV6-5; j_gene: TRBJ1-2; CDR3aa: ASRDQGEYYGYT
v_gene: TRBV7-9; j_gene: TRBJ2-7; CDR3aa: ASSLPLAGYEQY
v_gene: TRBV5-6; j_gene: TRBJ1-1; CDR3aa: ASSPSSGTEAF
v_gene: TRBV5-4; j_gene: TRBJ1-1; CDR3aa: ASSSQSQGFTEAF
v_gene: TRBV6-6; j_gene: TRBJ1-2; CDR3aa: ASSNDISYGYT
v_gene: TRBV6-5; j_gene: TRBJ2-7; CDR3aa: ASSVQGDSYEQY
v_gene: TRBV18; j_gene: TRBJ1-1; CDR3aa: ASSSHTEAF
v_gene: TRBV4-1; j_gene: TRBJ1-3; CDR3aa: ASSQVPNQGSGNTIY
v_gene: TRBV25-1; j_gene: TRBJ2-7; CDR3aa: ASSDSQGSYEQY
v_gene: TRBV19; j_gene: TRBJ2-3; CDR3aa: ASSTSIAGGTDTQY
v_gene: TRBV30; j_gene: TRBJ2-5; CDR3aa: AWSTGTSAKETQY
v_gene: TRBV6-6; j_gene: TRBJ2-5; CDR3aa: ASNQSGGRRETQY
v_gene: TRBV6-1; j_gene: TRBJ2-7; CDR3aa: ASSMAGYSYEQY
v_gene: TRBV27; j_gene: TRBJ2-1; CDR3aa: ASTLLNEQF
v_gene: TRBV6-1; j_gene: TRBJ1-1; CDR3aa: ASSPRQGVETEAF
v_gene: TRBV11-2; j_gene: TRBJ1-2; CDR3aa: ASSTTGYGYT
v_gene: TRBV11-3; j_gene: TRBJ2-1; CDR3aa: ASSLLAGGLYEQF
v_gene: TRBV6-5; j_gene: TRBJ2-1; CDR3aa: ASTPRPGRYNEQF
v_gene: TRBV19; j_gene: TRBJ1-1; CDR3aa: ASSQTNRGVFAF
v_gene: TRBV7-9; j_gene: TRBJ2-1; CDR3aa: ASSNGLAGAEQF
v_gene: TRBV19; j_gene: .; CDR3aa: ASSIPDSPEGLAGLEQY
v_gene: TRBV9; j_gene: TRBJ2-7; CDR3aa: ASSHLGTSGSHEQY
v_gene: TRBV5-1; j_gene: TRBJ2-1; CDR3aa: ASSLAGSNEQF
v_gene: TRBV7-8; j_gene: TRBJ2-7; CDR3aa: ASSPSAALESSYEQY
v_gene: TRBV9; j_gene: TRBJ1-1; CDR3aa: ASSVVSGADAF